This is a list of T cell receptor beta chains from one sample in a study of cytomegalovirus exposure and HLA in healthy donors. The repertoire was sequenced with immunoSEQ multiplex PCR; TCRdb's copy has only in-frame clones and lacks some. The profile covers roughly 120,000 clones, with 55% to 75% appearing a single time and 1.6% taken by the ten largest. Material for sequencing was PBMCs. The source of these receptors is a man between 25 and 39 years old in good health and CMV-seropositive. Each CDR3 is given with its conserved first and last residue. A D gene is named only where the DNA matches it firmly. Rows give clone size only sometimes, using once, few, many, or a class for an expanded clone.

TRBV11-3,TRBJ2-1,NA,NA,CASSPGRDTLPYNEQFF,TGTGCCAGCAGCCCAGGAAGGGACACCCTCCCCTACAATGAGCAGTTCTTC
TRBV4-3,TRBJ2-7,NA,NA,CASSHGQSYEQYF,TGCGCCAGCAGCCACGGACAGTCCTACGAGCAGTACTTC
TRBV30,TRBJ1-6,TRBD1,NA,CAWSVRGGDSPLHF,TGTGCCTGGAGTGTACGAGGGGGCGATTCACCCCTCCACTTT
TRBV20-1,TRBJ1-2,NA,NA,CSARAPSSGTF,TGCAGTGCTAGAGCCCCCTCGTCGGGCACCTTC
TRBV11-2,TRBJ1-3,TRBD1,once,CASSFRTGEDTIYF,TGTGCCAGCAGCTTCCGGACAGGGGAGGACACCATATATTTT
TRBV7-3,TRBJ2-1,TRBD1,few,CASSIQQGSLFF,TGTGCCAGCAGCATACAACAGGGGTCGTTGTTCTTC
TRBV9,TRBJ2-1,NA,NA,CASSVSSSDEQFF,TGTGCCAGCAGCGTTAGTTCCAGCGATGAGCAGTTCTTC
TRBV13,TRBJ2-7,TRBD2,once,CASSVSSGTRAYEQYF,TGTGCCAGCAGCGTATCCTCCGGGACTAGGGCCTACGAGCAGTACTTC
TRBV28,TRBJ2-2,NA,few,CASSFWRENTGELFF,TGTGCCAGCAGTTTTTGGCGGGAGAACACCGGGGAGCTGTTTTTT
TRBV7-9,TRBJ2-7,TRBD1,NA,CASSSPPTGTGIDEQYF,TGTGCCAGCAGCTCCCCACCCACCGGGACAGGGATCGACGAGCAGTACTTC
TRBV19,TRBJ2-3,NA,NA,CASRGKRQASTDTQYF,TGTGCCAGTAGGGGGAAGAGACAGGCGAGCACAGATACGCAGTATTTT
TRBV29-1,TRBJ2-3,NA,NA,CSATYTDTQYF,TGCAGCGCTACTTACACAGATACGCAGTATTTT
TRBV15,TRBJ2-1,TRBD2,NA,CATSRGRTSGAYNEQFF,TGTGCCACCAGCAGAGGGAGGACTAGCGGGGCCTACAATGAGCAGTTCTTC
TRBV9,TRBJ2-1,TRBD2,few,CASSEGTSGSLEEQFF,TGTGCCAGCAGCGAAGGAACTAGCGGGAGTCTCGAGGAGCAGTTCTTC
TRBV4-2,TRBJ1-5,NA,NA,CASSPPGGSQPQHF,TGTGCCAGCAGCCCACCGGGAGGATCTCAGCCCCAGCATTTT
TRBV4-2,TRBJ2-3,TRBD2,few,CASSPRDYRTDTQYF,TGTGCCAGCAGCCCCCGGGACTACCGCACAGATACGCAGTATTTT
TRBV7-6,TRBJ2-2,TRBD1,few,CASRETFHRGKVNTGELFF,TGTGCCAGCAGGGAAACGTTTCACAGGGGAAAGGTAAACACCGGGGAGCTGTTTTTT
TRBV27,TRBJ1-4,TRBD1,NA,CASSSTGREKLFF,TGTGCCAGCAGTTCGACAGGGAGGGAAAAACTGTTTTTT
TRBV7-9,TRBJ2-2,TRBD2,few,CASSLTSGSAGELFF,TGTGCCAGCAGTCTAACTAGCGGGAGTGCCGGGGAGCTGTTTTTT
TRBV5-5,TRBJ2-2,TRBD2,NA,CASSGSLAGGPGELFF,TGTGCCAGCAGCGGTTCACTAGCGGGAGGGCCCGGGGAGCTGTTTTTT
TRBV4-1,TRBJ1-5,TRBD1,NA,CASSRMTLQGAHGNQPQHF,TGCGCCAGCAGCCGGATGACCCTCCAGGGGGCGCATGGCAATCAGCCCCAGCATTTT
TRBV11-2,TRBJ1-1,NA,NA,CASSLALGHNTEAFF,TGTGCCAGCAGCTTAGCTCTGGGACACAACACTGAAGCTTTCTTT
TRBV21-1,TRBJ2-7,NA,NA,CASSNEQYF,TGTGCCAGCAGTAACGAGCAGTACTTC
TRBV2,TRBJ1-2,NA,once,CASSAIPNGYTF,TGTGCCAGCAGTGCAATCCCCAATGGCTACACCTTC
TRBV5-1,TRBJ1-2,TRBD1,NA,CASSPRQGASGYTF,TGCGCCAGCAGCCCAAGGCAGGGGGCATCAGGCTACACCTTC
TRBV19,TRBJ2-1,TRBD2,NA,CASSDSGRAGNEQFF,TGTGCCAGTAGCGATAGCGGGAGGGCCGGGAATGAGCAGTTCTTC
TRBV9,TRBJ2-1,NA,NA,CASSVAGAPSTEQFF,TGTGCCAGCAGCGTAGCGGGAGCCCCCTCGACGGAGCAGTTCTTC
TRBV2,TRBJ2-1,NA,NA,CASKDYSYNEQFF,TGTGCCAGCAAGGACTACTCCTACAATGAGCAGTTCTTC
TRBV5-1,TRBJ1-2,NA,NA,CASSRGGNYGYTF,TGCGCCAGCAGCAGGGGGGGGAACTATGGCTACACCTTC
TRBV2,TRBJ2-1,NA,few,CASSRQKRYNEQFF,TGTGCCAGCAGTAGACAGAAGAGGTACAATGAGCAGTTCTTC
TRBV2,TRBJ2-3,TRBD2,NA,CASSVGGGQDTQYF,TGTGCCAGCAGTGTGGGGGGAGGGCAAGATACGCAGTATTTT
TRBV11-3,TRBJ2-1,TRBD1,NA,CASSLTGAYNEQFF,TGTGCCAGCAGCTTAACAGGGGCGTACAATGAGCAGTTCTTC
TRBV9,TRBJ2-7,TRBD1,NA,CASSRGQGLSEQYF,TGTGCCAGCAGCCGGGGACAGGGCTTATCCGAGCAGTACTTC
TRBV9,TRBJ1-1,NA,NA,CASSVGGSGTEAFF,TGTGCCAGCAGCGTAGGGGGTAGCGGCACTGAGGCTTTCTTT
TRBV25-1,TRBJ2-2,NA,NA,CASSELRVTGELFF,TGTGCCAGCAGTGAACTCAGGGTAACCGGGGAGCTGTTTTTT
TRBV19,TRBJ1-4,NA,NA,CASSIDASYDEKLFF,TGTGCCAGTAGTATAGATGCATCCTACGATGAAAAACTGTTTTTT
TRBV7-3,TRBJ2-3,TRBD2,once,CASTPAGGPTSTDTQYF,TGTGCCAGCACCCCAGCGGGAGGCCCCACTAGCACAGATACGCAGTATTTT
TRBV14,TRBJ2-7,NA,NA,CASSQDRTLSYEQYF,TGTGCCAGCAGCCAAGACCGGACACTCTCCTACGAGCAGTACTTC
TRBV15,TRBJ1-2,NA,NA,CATSRHSYGYTF,TGTGCCACCAGCAGACACAGCTATGGCTACACCTTC
TRBV7-2,TRBJ1-1,NA,NA,CASSLRGPSFVAGTEAFF,TGTGCCAGCAGCTTAAGGGGACCCTCCTTCGTAGCGGGCACTGAAGCTTTCTTT
TRBV9,TRBJ1-1,NA,NA,CASSVEAGSADAFF,TGTGCCAGCAGCGTCGAGGCAGGGTCAGCAGACGCTTTCTTT
TRBV7-3,TRBJ1-1,NA,once,CASSSLGGGMNTEAFF,TGTGCCAGCAGCTCCCTCGGGGGGGGCATGAACACTGAAGCTTTCTTT
TRBV4-3,TRBJ2-6,TRBD2,NA,CASSQEQAGVRGANVLTF,TGCGCCAGCAGCCAAGAACAAGCGGGAGTACGCGGGGCCAACGTCCTGACTTTC
TRBV15,TRBJ2-5,TRBD1,NA,CATSRTGGKGETQYF,TGTGCCACCAGCAGGACAGGGGGTAAGGGCGAGACCCAGTACTTC
TRBV13,TRBJ2-7,TRBD2,NA,CASSFRGTSMYEQYF,TGTGCCAGCAGCTTCCGCGGGACTAGCATGTACGAGCAGTACTTC
TRBV6-5,TRBJ1-2,TRBD1,NA,CASSYDRTGLYGYTF,TGTGCCAGCAGTTACGATAGGACAGGCCTGTATGGCTACACCTTC
TRBV5-1,TRBJ2-1,TRBD2,once,CASSYELAGGYNEQFF,TGCGCCAGCAGCTACGAACTAGCGGGAGGGTACAATGAGCAGTTCTTC
TRBV5-1,TRBJ2-1,TRBD2,NA,CASSLFASGSYNEQFF,TGCGCCAGCAGCTTGTTCGCTAGCGGATCTTACAATGAGCAGTTCTTC
TRBV2,TRBJ1-5,TRBD1,few,CASRRGGPAQPQHF,TGTGCCAGCAGACGAGGGGGCCCGGCCCAGCCCCAGCATTTT
TRBV9,TRBJ1-3,NA,once,CASSVDGERTAPLFPGNTIYF,TGTGCCAGCAGCGTAGACGGGGAAAGGACGGCCCCATTGTTCCCTGGAAACACCATATATTTT
TRBV2,TRBJ1-5,NA,NA,CASSESQGNQPQHF,TGTGCCAGCAGTGAAAGTCAGGGGAATCAGCCCCAGCATTTT
TRBV2,TRBJ2-3,NA,NA,CASTMDSSVTQYF,TGTGCCAGCACCATGGACAGTTCTGTTACGCAGTATTTT
TRBV6-7,TRBJ1-5,NA,NA,CASSPQASNQPQHF,TGTGCCAGCAGCCCACAGGCGAGCAATCAGCCCCAGCATTTT
TRBV4-3,TRBJ2-1,TRBD2,few,CASSRGTSGYNEQFF,TGCGCCAGCAGCCGAGGGACTAGCGGATACAATGAGCAGTTCTTC